The entry below gives a single T cell receptor beta chain sequence along with its context. One junction end does not reproduce the germline sequence, and a read error may be involved. The data stem from a study of blood T cells in healthy people across ages. Study context: Template switching picked up about one barcoded beta molecule for each two T cells.

The second PCR ran about 6 to 11 cycles with a sample-barcoded 5' primer and J-beta primers. In TCRdb, the 5' RACE reads were re-called with MiXCR into one record per CDR3 protein. The profile shows almost 1 million distinct CDR3 sequences, approximately 50% of them singletons. Germline V lookup: CDR1 MDHEN, CDR2 SYDVKM. The length of the CDR3 is 17 residues. The chain couples TRBV28 to TRBJ2-4; perhaps TRBD2 as D (5 bases). The sequence came from a woman in her sixties in good health. The sample taken for sequencing was blood. The CDR3 is CTSSLSALALAKNIQYF. CDR3 bases: TGTACCAGCAGTTTAAGCGCGCTAGCCCTAGCCAAAAACATTCAGTACTTC.